Listed below are T cell receptor beta chains from one sample, sequenced in a study of radiotherapy plus CTLA-4 blockade in lung cancer. Only in-frame clones appear in the TCRdb table, and some are missing; sequencing was by immunoSEQ multiplex PCR. Among 75,000 to 100,000 clones listed, roughly 88% were seen once. The source was peripheral blood, collected from a patient treated with radiotherapy plus ipilimumab. These receptors were taken from a human donor with non-small cell lung cancer that progressed on radiotherapy plus ipilimumab. Both conserved end residues are part of each CDR3. Not all rows give a size; the values are once, few, many and, for expanded clones, a class.

clone size | V gene | CDR3 protein
. | TRBV25-1 | CASSEYLEGEQFF
. | TRBV5-1 | CASSLTGPNYEQYF
. | TRBV18 | CASSPFDSGEQYF
. | TRBV5-6 | CASSLDRMSSYEQYF
. | TRBV23-1 | CASTPRLAGDEQYF
. | TRBV11-2 | CASSSSKSGEAFF
. | TRBV6-5 | CASSSLSNTGELFF
. | TRBV15 | CATSREGQGPTYEQYF
. | TRBV6-5 | CASSHKGTVNF
. | TRBV30 | CAWSVMAGRVTEAFF
. | TRBV7-9 | CASSFQGFDQPQHF
. | TRBV10-3 | CAISRGLADNEQFF
. | TRBV15 | CATSRDRGSNQPQHF
. | TRBV6-1 | CASSGTRVQRFNDLSEQFF
. | TRBV6-6 | CATSPVALSTDTQYF
. | TRBV12-5 | CASGFGVPYEQYF
. | TRBV5-1 | CASSPPSSAYNEQFF
. | TRBV6-1 | CASSVAREYQETQYF
. | TRBV19 | CASSGVTSDTQYF
. | TRBV27 | CASSPGLADTDTQYF
. | TRBV7-3 | CASSTGPRDTQYF
. | TRBV11-3 | CASSPGLAGLNEQFF
. | TRBV30 | CAWSLVVGDTQYF
. | TRBV6-1 | CASSERQVGPANEKLFF
once | TRBV5-4 | CASRGRSPYEQYF
once | TRBV6-5 | CASSLTSGPTDTQYF
. | TRBV27 | CASSFTGGNEQFF
. | TRBV2 | CASSEEAGEWETQYF
few | TRBV11-2 | CASSFGFEQYF
. | TRBV6-5 | CASSYISGRASEQYF
. | TRBV13 | CASSFRLTGTPYNEQFF
once | TRBV4-2 | CASSQDWAFGTDTQYF
. | TRBV4-1 | CASSQGSIRQHGYTF
. | TRBV6-1 | CASSEALIADYYEQYF
. | TRBV4-2 | CASRGTGLAAEQFF
. | TRBV6-1 | CASSEVAPDTQYF
. | TRBV25-1 | CASSPPGTGEYSGNTIYF
. | TRBV18 | CASSPRVPNTGELFF
. | TRBV27 | CASSLGWDGYNEQFF
. | TRBV7-9 | CASSPPNRRQQFF
. | TRBV5-1 | CASSSEGGSSTEAFF
once | TRBV30 | CAWQEGATNEKLFF
once | TRBV15 | CATSRDGGGLKPQHF
. | TRBV10-3 | CAIRGGREPTDTQYF
. | TRBV5-5 | CASSLAGALGTGVPYEQYF
. | TRBV7-9 | CASSPSTPSGNKQYF
once | TRBV6-5 | CASLGTRGSREQFF
. | TRBV5-1 | CASGRSDQETQYF
few | TRBV11-1 | CASSLGLAGGHNEQFF
. | TRBV7-9 | CASSLRDLVGGEAFF
. | TRBV11-2 | CASTIDSNYEQYF
. | TRBV5-1 | CASRGLAGYNEQFF
few | TRBV4-1 | CASLKLGGRDTEAFF
. | TRBV2 | CASSEGVTTEQFF
. | TRBV6-6 | CASSYSIDRIGEQYF
. | TRBV10-2 | CASSESWGQETQYF
. | TRBV18 | CASSSTANTEAFF
. | TRBV2 | CASRVDNYGNTIYF
. | TRBV9 | CASRGLWGYTF
. | TRBV9 | CASSLAGGSLSNEQFF